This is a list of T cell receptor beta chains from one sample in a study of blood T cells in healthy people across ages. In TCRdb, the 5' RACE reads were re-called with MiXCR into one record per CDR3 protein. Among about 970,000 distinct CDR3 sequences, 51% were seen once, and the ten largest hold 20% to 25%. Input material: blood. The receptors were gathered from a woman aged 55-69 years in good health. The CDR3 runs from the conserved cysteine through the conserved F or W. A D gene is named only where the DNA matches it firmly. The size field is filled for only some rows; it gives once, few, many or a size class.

CASSYSRALRWEQFF TGTGCCAGCAGTTACTCCCGGGCCCTTAGATGGGAGCAGTTCTTC NA NA TRBJ2-1 TRBV6-2/TRBV6-3
CASSPRPQETQYF TGTGCCAGCAGCCCGCGACCCCAAGAGACCCAGTACTTC many NA TRBJ2-5 TRBV7-2
CASSVGGAGQVSYEQYF TGTGCCAGCAGTGTGGGGGGCGCCGGACAGGTATCCTACGAGCAGTACTTC NA NA TRBJ2-7 TRBV25-1
CASSQAVLVGETQYF TGTGCCAGCAGTCAAGCGGTTCTAGTCGGGGAGACCCAGTACTTC NA NA TRBJ2-5 TRBV6-1
CASSLPAGGEKLFF TGTGCCAGCAGCCTCCCGGCCGGCGGCGAAAAACTGTTTTTT few NA TRBJ1-4 TRBV28
CATSRRGQGTDTQYF TGTGCCACCAGCAGACGAGGACAGGGCACAGATACGCAGTATTTT few TRBD1 TRBJ2-3 TRBV15
CASIPRREETQYF TGTGCCAGCATTCCGAGGAGGGAAGAGACCCAGTACTTC few NA TRBJ2-5 TRBV6-1
CASSMGFAGEDGEPFF TGTGCCAGCAGCATGGGGTTTGCGGGGGAGGACGGGGAGCCGTTTTTT NA TRBD2 TRBJ2-2 TRBV11-2
CASRAGSGANVLTF TGTGCCAGCAGGGCGGGGTCTGGGGCCAACGTCCTGACTTTC few NA TRBJ2-6 TRBV2
CASSRASYQQYF TGTGCCAGCAGCCGGGCTTCGTATCAGCAGTACTTC NA NA TRBJ2-5 TRBV3-1
CASSLSLILVGVGEQYF TGTGCCAGCAGTTTATCGTTGATTCTAGTGGGAGTGGGAGAGCAGTACTTC NA NA TRBJ2-7 TRBV27
CASSLDSMAPSGGYTF TGTGCCAGCAGCTTAGATTCCATGGCCCCATCCGGGGGCTACACCTTC NA NA TRBJ1-2 TRBV11-2
CASSPGWSGRRNNEQFF TGTGCCAGCAGTCCCGGTTGGAGCGGGAGACGCAACAATGAGCAGTTCTTC few TRBD2 TRBJ2-1 TRBV28